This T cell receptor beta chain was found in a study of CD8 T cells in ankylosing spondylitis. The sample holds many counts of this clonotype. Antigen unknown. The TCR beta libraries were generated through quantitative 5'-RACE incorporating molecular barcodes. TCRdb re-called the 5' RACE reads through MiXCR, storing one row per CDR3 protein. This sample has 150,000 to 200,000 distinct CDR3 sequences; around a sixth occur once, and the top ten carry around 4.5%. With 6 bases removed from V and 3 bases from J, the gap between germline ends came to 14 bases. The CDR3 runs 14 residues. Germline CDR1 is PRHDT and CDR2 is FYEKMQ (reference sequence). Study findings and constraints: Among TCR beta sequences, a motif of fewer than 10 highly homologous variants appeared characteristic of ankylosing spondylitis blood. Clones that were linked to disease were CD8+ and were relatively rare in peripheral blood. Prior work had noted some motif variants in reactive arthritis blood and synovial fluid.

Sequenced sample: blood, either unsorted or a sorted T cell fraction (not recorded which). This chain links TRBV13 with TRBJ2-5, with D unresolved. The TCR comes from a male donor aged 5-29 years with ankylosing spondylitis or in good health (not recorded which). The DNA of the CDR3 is TGTGCCAGCAGTTTATCAGGAGTTAAAGAGACCCAGTACTTC. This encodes CASSLSGVKETQYF.